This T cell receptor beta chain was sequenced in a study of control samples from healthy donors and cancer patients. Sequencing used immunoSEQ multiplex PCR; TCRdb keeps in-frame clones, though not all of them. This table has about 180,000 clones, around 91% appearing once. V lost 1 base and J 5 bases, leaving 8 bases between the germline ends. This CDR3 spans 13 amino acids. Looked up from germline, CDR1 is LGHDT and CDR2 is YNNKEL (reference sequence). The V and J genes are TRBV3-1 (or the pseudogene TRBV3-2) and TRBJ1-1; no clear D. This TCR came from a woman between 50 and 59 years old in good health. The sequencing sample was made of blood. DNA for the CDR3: TGTGCCAGCAGCCAAGGTTTGCATACTGAAGCTTTCTTT. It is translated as CASSQGLHTEAFF.